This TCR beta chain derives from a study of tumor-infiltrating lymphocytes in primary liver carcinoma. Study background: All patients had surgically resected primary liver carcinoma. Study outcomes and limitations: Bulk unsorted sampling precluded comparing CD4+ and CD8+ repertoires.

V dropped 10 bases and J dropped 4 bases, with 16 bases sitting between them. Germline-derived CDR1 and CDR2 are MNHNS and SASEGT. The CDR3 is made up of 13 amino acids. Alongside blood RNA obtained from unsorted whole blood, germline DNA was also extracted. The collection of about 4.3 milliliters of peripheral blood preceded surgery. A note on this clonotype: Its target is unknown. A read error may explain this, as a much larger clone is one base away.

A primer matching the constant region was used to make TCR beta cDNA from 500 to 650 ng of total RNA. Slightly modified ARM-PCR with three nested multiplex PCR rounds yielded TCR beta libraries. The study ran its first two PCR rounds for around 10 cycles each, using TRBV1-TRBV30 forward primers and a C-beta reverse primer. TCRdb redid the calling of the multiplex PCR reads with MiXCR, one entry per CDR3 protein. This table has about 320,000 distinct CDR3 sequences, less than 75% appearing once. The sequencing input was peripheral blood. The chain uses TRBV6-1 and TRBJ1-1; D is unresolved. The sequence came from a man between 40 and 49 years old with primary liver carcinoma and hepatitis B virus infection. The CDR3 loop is CATRPGGGTEAFF. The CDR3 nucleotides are TGTGCCACTAGACCCGGAGGTGGCACTGAAGCTTTCTTT.